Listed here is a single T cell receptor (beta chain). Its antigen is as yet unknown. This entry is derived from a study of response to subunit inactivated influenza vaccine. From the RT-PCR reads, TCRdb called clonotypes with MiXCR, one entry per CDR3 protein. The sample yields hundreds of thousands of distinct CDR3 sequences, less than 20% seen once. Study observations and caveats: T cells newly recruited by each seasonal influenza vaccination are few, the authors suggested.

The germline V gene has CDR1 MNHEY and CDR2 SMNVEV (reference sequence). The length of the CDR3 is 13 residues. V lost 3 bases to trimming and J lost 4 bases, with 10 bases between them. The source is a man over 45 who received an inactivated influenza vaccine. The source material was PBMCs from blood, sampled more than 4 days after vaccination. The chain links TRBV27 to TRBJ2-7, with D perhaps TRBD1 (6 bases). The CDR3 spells CASSFLGTYEQYF. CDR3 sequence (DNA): TGTGCCAGCAGTTTCTTAGGGACATACGAGCAGTACTTC.